A selection of T cell receptor beta chains follows, all from one sample in a study of blood T cell repertoires in COVID-19. Data came from immunoSEQ multiplex PCR; TCRdb stores just in-frame clones and leaves some out. The sample holds 200,000 to 250,000 clones; less than 90% are singletons and the top ten take about 10%. Sample: peripheral blood. All receptors derive from an elderly woman with COVID-19, enrolled during active disease. Each CDR3 is given with its conserved first and last residue. D genes are given only for firm matches.

TRBD1 | TRBJ2-5 | TRBV28 | CASSSGTGQETQYF
TRBD2 | TRBJ2-3 | TRBV11-3 | CASSLRTSGRLDTQYF
TRBD1 | TRBJ1-5 | TRBV7-8 | CASSLGTGWNQPQHF
TRBD1 | TRBJ1-2 | TRBV18 | CASSPARDRRGGYTF
TRBD2 | TRBJ2-1 | TRBV6-2/TRBV6-3 | CASSSGTKRIDEQFF
TRBD1 | TRBJ1-2 | TRBV28 | CASSSGTGYYGYTF
TRBD1 | TRBJ1-3 | TRBV29-1 | CSVIQGTNSGNTIYF
NA | TRBJ1-5 | TRBV28 | CASSTGVGSNQPQHF
TRBD2 | TRBJ2-3 | TRBV11-2 | CASRSSGGRGADTQYF
TRBD1 | TRBJ1-5 | TRBV7-9 | CASSLGQGWQPQHF
NA | TRBJ2-1 | TRBV15 | CATSRVSSRTLKPEQFF
TRBD1 | TRBJ2-7 | TRBV28 | CASRSPPGTGGSSSYEQYF
NA | TRBJ2-2 | TRBV28 | CASRTGGAGELFF